The 28 T cell receptor beta chains in this list originate from one sample, sequenced in a study of T cells after yellow fever vaccination. TCRdb re-analysed the 5' RACE reads in MiXCR, keeping a single row per CDR3 protein. The table lists over 110,000 distinct CDR3 sequences, less than 9.5% of them singletons. This specimen consisted of CD4+ T cells sorted from PBMCs, obtained 5 days after the yellow fever booster vaccination. These receptor sequences come from a man aged 25-40 years who received the YFV17D yellow fever vaccine.

The sample holds many counts of this clonotype. The chain links TRBV6-2 or TRBV6-3 to TRBJ2-7, with TRBD2 as a possible D gene (6 bases). CDR1 is MNHEY and CDR2 is SVGEGT in the germline V gene. CDR3 size: 14 residues. Between the trimmed V and J ends, which lost 6 bases and 6 bases, there was a span of 18 bases. The CDR3, as DNA: TGTGCCAGCAGACGCTCCGGACTATGGGGCGAGCAGTACTTC. Translating gives CASRRSGLWGEQYF.

This clonotype was seen repeatedly, ten times or more. This rearrangement joins TRBV24-1 to TRBJ2-1, with a weak D call TRBD2 (5 bases). CDR3 length: 16 residues. Germline CDR1 and CDR2: KGHDR and SFDVKD. Deletions cut 5 bases from V and 8 bases from J, with 21 bases between. The CDR3: CATSAPTGKELDEQFF. CDR3 DNA: TGTGCCACCAGTGCACCAACGGGAAAGGAACTGGATGAGCAGTTCTTC.

The table lists this clonotype with many counts. The J gene is TRBJ2-5, the V gene TRBV20-1; 11 bases are shared with TRBD2. This CDR3 region has 15 residues. The V gene's germline CDR1 is DFQATT and CDR2 SNEGSKA (reference sequence). J was trimmed by 0 bases and V by 1 base; bases with no gene match: 1. The CDR3 sequence: CSARATSGNQETQYF. CDR3 nucleotide sequence: TGCAGTGCTAGAGCGACTAGCGGGAACCAAGAGACCCAGTACTTC.

In regard to this clonotype: With a much larger clone just one base away, this may be a read error. The V call is TRBV7-3, the J call TRBJ2-1; D is unresolved. The DNA matches TRBJ2-7 better at its end, which makes the J call doubtful. This CDR3 contains 15 residues. The germline V gene has CDR1 SGHTA and CDR2 FQGTGA. The DNA for the CDR3 is TGTGCTAGCAGCCTAGGGATGGGTAGATACAATGAGCAGTACTTC. Its protein is CASSLGMGRYNEQYF.

This clonotype was found many times. The chain recombines TRBV12-3 or TRBV12-4 with TRBJ1-5, with D unresolved. Deletions cut 5 bases from V and 7 bases from J, with 15 bases between. The CDR3 spans 14 residues. The CDR3 DNA follows: TGTGCCAGCAGTAGAGCGGGGTCCCAACAGCCCCAGCATTTT. This encodes CASSRAGSQQPQHF.

Many counts were recorded for this clonotype. The V gene is TRBV21-1, the J gene TRBJ2-7; the table's D call of TRBD1 was not tested on the DNA. TRBV21-1 is shown as a pseudogene. This CDR3 spans 14 amino acids. CDR3 loop: CASSAPDRLHEQYF. CDR3 bases: TGTGCCAGCAGCGCGCCTGACAGACTACACGAGCAGTACTTC.

This clonotype was observed at least ten times. This rearrangement joins TRBV20-1 to TRBJ1-6; D unresolved. Deletions cut 2 bases from V and 6 bases from J, with 5 bases between. The CDR3 covers 12 residues. The germline V gene encodes CDR1 DFQATT and CDR2 SNEGSKA (reference sequence). CDR3 residues: CSARQANSPLHF. In nucleotides, the CDR3 is TGCAGTGCTAGACAGGCTAATTCACCCCTCCACTTT.

At least ten counts were recorded for this clonotype. V usage is TRBV20-1 and J usage is TRBJ2-2; tentative D call: TRBD2 (5 bases). Trimming shortened V by 6 bases and J by 5 bases, and 16 bases separated the two germline ends. The CDR3 consists of 14 residues. Looked up from germline, CDR1 is DFQATT and CDR2 is SNEGSKA (reference sequence). CDR3: CSARSGYETGELFF. CDR3 bases: TGCAGTGCCCGCTCGGGGTATGAGACCGGGGAGCTGTTTTTT.

This chain uses TRBV19 with TRBJ2-7, with no clear D. The CDR3 consists of 13 residues. With 8 bases removed from V and 3 bases from J, the gap between germline ends came to 14 bases. The germline CDR1 and CDR2 sequences are LNHDA and SQIVND (reference sequence). The DNA of the CDR3 is TGTGCCAGTGTCCCCTCAGAAGGCTACGAGCAGTACTTC. This encodes CASVPSEGYEQYF.

This clonotype was recorded at least ten times. The chain has TRBV7-2 and TRBJ2-7, with D unresolved. CDR3 length: 13 amino acids. The V end was cut by 1 base, the J end by 2 bases, with 6 bases between. Germline CDR1 SGHTA, CDR2 FQGNSA. CDR3 sequence: CASSLGVPYEQYF. CDR3 DNA sequence: TGTGCCAGCAGCTTAGGTGTGCCCTACGAGCAGTACTTC.

This clonotype came up many times. The J gene is TRBJ2-2, the V gene TRBV18, with D perhaps matching TRBD2 (5 bases). The CDR3 is 16 amino acids. CDR1 is KGHSH and CDR2 is LQKENI in the germline V gene. Trimming took 3 bases from V and 0 from J, leaving 11 bases between them. In DNA form, the CDR3 reads TGTGCCAGCTCACCCCGGGGAGATCCGAACACCGGGGAGCTGTTTTTT. This encodes CASSPRGDPNTGELFF.

The V call is TRBV5-4, the J call TRBJ2-3; TRBD2 agrees at 8 bases. J was trimmed by 2 bases and V by 6 bases; bases with no gene match: 5. Germline V gene data show CDR1 as SGHNT and CDR2 as YYREEE (reference sequence). This CDR3 spans 14 amino acids. The CDR3: CASKSGSDTDTQYF. The CDR3 region has the DNA TGTGCCAGCAAGAGCGGGAGTGACACAGATACGCAGTATTTT.

There are a few counts of this clonotype. The genes are TRBV12-3 or TRBV12-4 and TRBJ2-1, with 10 bases identical to TRBD2. This CDR3 contains 18 residues. The trim removed 11 bases at V and 8 bases at J, leaving 24 bases unmatched. CDR3 in amino acids: CAFCLALASGSEVDEQFF. DNA for the CDR3: TGTGCCTTCTGTTTAGCGCTCGCTAGCGGGAGCGAGGTGGATGAGCAGTTCTTC.

Ten or more counts support this clonotype. The CDR3 sequence: CSVRLGNEQFF. The CDR3 DNA reads as TGCAGCGTCCGACTTGGAAATGAGCAGTTCTTC. The rearrangement links TRBV29-1 to TRBJ2-1; no clear D gene. Per the germline V gene, CDR1 is SQVTM and CDR2 is ANQGSEA. V lost 6 bases and J lost 7, with 10 bases in between. CDR3 length: 11 amino acids.

In this sample, this clonotype turned up many times. The chain recombines TRBV7-2 with TRBJ2-1; unclear D gene. V lost 1 base, J lost 3 bases, and 13 bases lay in between. From germline, CDR1 is SGHTA and CDR2 FQGNSA. The length of the CDR3 is 16 residues. CDR3 in DNA: TGTGCCAGCAGCTTAGGGTGGCAGGCGTACTACAATGAGCAGTTCTTC. Protein product: CASSLGWQAYYNEQFF.

This clonotype was detected ten times or more. This chain joins TRBV10-3 and TRBJ2-1; 7 bases are a match to TRBD1. Germline loops: CDR1 ENHRY, CDR2 SYGVKD. The CDR3 sequence is 17 residues long. After removal of 4 bases from V and 7 bases from J, the junction contained 16 bases not matched to a gene. This CDR3 reads CAISGRSAGGLPNEQFF. CDR3 in DNA: TGTGCCATCAGTGGCCGTTCAGCAGGGGGTCTCCCTAATGAGCAGTTCTTC.

This clonotype occurred many times. This chain links TRBV20-1 with TRBJ2-5, with no clear D. CDR1 is DFQATT and CDR2 is SNEGSKA in the germline V gene (reference sequence). The CDR3 sequence is 13 residues long. Trimming left V 5 bases short and J 5 bases short, with 15 bases between. The CDR3, as DNA: TGCAGTGCTCACGACTCAAATGGGGAGACCCAGTACTTC. Translating gives CSAHDSNGETQYF.

In this sample, this clonotype turned up many times. This rearrangement joins TRBV6-6 to TRBJ2-4; D not resolved. This CDR3 has 12 residues. Germline V gives CDR1 MNHNY, CDR2 SVGAGI (reference sequence). V lost 5 bases and J lost 8, with 10 bases in between. The CDR3 DNA reads TGTGCCAGCAGTCAGTCATGGGACATTCAGTACTTC. Encoded protein: CASSQSWDIQYF.

This clonotype was counted at least ten times. The genes are TRBV27 and TRBJ1-5, with a tentative D call TRBD1 (5 bases). V gave up 6 bases and J gave up 3 bases, with 18 bases separating them. Germline V gives CDR1 MNHEY, CDR2 SMNVEV (reference sequence). The CDR3 spans 16 residues. The CDR3 reads CASRPAGGSDNQPQHF. DNA of the CDR3: TGTGCCAGCAGGCCGGCGGGGGGGTCCGACAATCAGCCCCAGCATTTT.

There are a few counts of this clonotype. The chain has TRBV7-2 and TRBJ2-7; weak D call: TRBD2 (6 bases). Germline V lookup: CDR1 SGHTA, CDR2 FQGNSA. V lost 3 bases and J lost 2, with 14 bases in between. The CDR3 totals 15 residues. CDR3 coding DNA: TGTGCCAGCAGCTTCGCGGGACCCACCGCCTACGAGCAGTACTTC. Translated, it gives CASSFAGPTAYEQYF.

This clonotype has just a few counts. The chain recombines TRBV19 with TRBJ1-3; D is undetermined. Germline lookup yields CDR1 LNHDA and CDR2 SQIVND (reference sequence). The CDR3 sequence is 14 residues long. Trimming took off 4 bases at V and 0 bases at J, with 7 bases between the two ends. The CDR3 reads CASSTANSGNTIYF. CDR3 coding DNA: TGTGCCAGTAGTACCGCAAACTCTGGAAACACCATATATTTT.

This clonotype was picked up many times. This chain uses TRBV24-1 with TRBJ2-1, with 10 positions matching TRBD1. V lost 0 bases, J lost 7 bases, and 8 bases stayed unmatched. CDR1 is KGHDR, CDR2 SFDVKD, per germline. The CDR3 has 17 residues. The CDR3 DNA reads TGTGCCACCAGTGATTTGACCCCGGGACAGGGGAGGAATGAGCAGTTCTTC. It encodes CATSDLTPGQGRNEQFF.

This clonotype was detected ten times or more. This sequence joins TRBV12-3 or TRBV12-4 and TRBJ2-2; D may be TRBD2 (6 bases). CDR3 length: 15 residues. V dropped 5 bases and J dropped 6 bases, with 16 bases sitting between them. The CDR3 loop is CASSLLFRGSGELFF. CDR3 DNA: TGTGCCAGCAGTCTACTCTTCCGGGGGTCCGGGGAGCTGTTTTTT.

In its sample, this clonotype was seen many times. V usage is TRBV5-5 and J usage is TRBJ1-1, with no clear D. The germline V gene has CDR1 SGHKS and CDR2 YYEKEE (reference sequence). V gave up 3 bases and J gave up 4 bases, with 13 bases separating them. CDR3 length equals 14 residues. The CDR3 protein is CASSSGSLLTEAFF. The CDR3 nucleotides are TGTGCCAGCAGCTCGGGATCGTTGCTCACTGAAGCTTTCTTT.

This clonotype occurred many times. This sequence joins TRBV7-2 and TRBJ2-7; 9 bases match TRBD2. Unmatched junction bases numbered 9, after V lost 2 bases and J lost 7 bases. Germline V CDR1 and CDR2: SGHTA, FQGNSA. The CDR3 spans 15 residues. The CDR3 here is CASSLSGRPRGEQYF. The CDR3 DNA sequence: TGTGCCAGCAGCTTAAGCGGGAGGCCGAGGGGAGAGCAGTACTTC. Variable domain in full (rest from reference TRBV7-2 and TRBJ2-7): GAGVSQSPSNKVTEKGKDVELRCDPISGHTALYWYRQSLGQGLEFLIYFQGNSAPDKSGLPSDRFSAERTGGSVSTLTIQRTQQEDSAVYLCASSLSGRPRGEQYFGPGTRLTVT.

This rearrangement joins TRBV20-1 to TRBJ2-7; D is undetermined. Between the trimmed V and J ends, which lost 6 bases and 1 base, there was a span of 10 bases. This CDR3 has 12 residues. From germline, CDR1 is DFQATT and CDR2 SNEGSKA (reference sequence). The chain's CDR3 is CSALQSSYEQYF. The CDR3 DNA reads as TGCAGTGCGCTACAGAGTTCCTACGAGCAGTACTTC.

This clonotype was seen at least ten times. V gene TRBV5-5 combines with J gene TRBJ2-5; 13 bases map to TRBD2. The length of the CDR3 is 16 residues. Germline loops: CDR1 SGHKS, CDR2 YYEKEE (reference sequence). V shed 4 bases and J 12 bases; nucleotides not matched to a gene: 15. This CDR3 is CASSARPGTSGAAEYF. The CDR3 DNA reads TGTGCCAGCAGCGCCCGCCCCGGGACTAGCGGGGCGGCCGAGTACTTC.

This clonotype was found many times. The chain is built from TRBV5-6 and TRBJ2-2; 10 bases agree with TRBD1. The CDR3 length is 17 residues. The junction had 12 bases not matched to a gene; V was cut back by 7 bases and J by 3 bases. CDR1 SGHDT and CDR2 YYEEEE come from the germline V gene. The CDR3 bases are TGTGCCAGCTCATTGACAGGGGGCGAGAAGGACACCGGGGAGCTGTTTTTT. The encoded protein is CASSLTGGEKDTGELFF.